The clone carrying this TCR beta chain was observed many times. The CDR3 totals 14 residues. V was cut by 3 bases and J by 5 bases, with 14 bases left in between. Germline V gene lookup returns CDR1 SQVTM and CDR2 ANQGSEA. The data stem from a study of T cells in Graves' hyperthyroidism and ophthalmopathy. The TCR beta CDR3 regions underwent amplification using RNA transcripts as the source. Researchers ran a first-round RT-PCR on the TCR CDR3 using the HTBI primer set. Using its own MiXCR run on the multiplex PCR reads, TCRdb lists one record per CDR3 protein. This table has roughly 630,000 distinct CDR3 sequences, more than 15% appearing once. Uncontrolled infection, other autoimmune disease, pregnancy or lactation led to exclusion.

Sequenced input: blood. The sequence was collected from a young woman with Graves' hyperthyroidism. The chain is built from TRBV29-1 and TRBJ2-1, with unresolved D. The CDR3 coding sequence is TGCAGCGTTGAGGGCCTTTTGAACCACAATGAGCAGTTCTTC. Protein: CSVEGLLNHNEQFF.